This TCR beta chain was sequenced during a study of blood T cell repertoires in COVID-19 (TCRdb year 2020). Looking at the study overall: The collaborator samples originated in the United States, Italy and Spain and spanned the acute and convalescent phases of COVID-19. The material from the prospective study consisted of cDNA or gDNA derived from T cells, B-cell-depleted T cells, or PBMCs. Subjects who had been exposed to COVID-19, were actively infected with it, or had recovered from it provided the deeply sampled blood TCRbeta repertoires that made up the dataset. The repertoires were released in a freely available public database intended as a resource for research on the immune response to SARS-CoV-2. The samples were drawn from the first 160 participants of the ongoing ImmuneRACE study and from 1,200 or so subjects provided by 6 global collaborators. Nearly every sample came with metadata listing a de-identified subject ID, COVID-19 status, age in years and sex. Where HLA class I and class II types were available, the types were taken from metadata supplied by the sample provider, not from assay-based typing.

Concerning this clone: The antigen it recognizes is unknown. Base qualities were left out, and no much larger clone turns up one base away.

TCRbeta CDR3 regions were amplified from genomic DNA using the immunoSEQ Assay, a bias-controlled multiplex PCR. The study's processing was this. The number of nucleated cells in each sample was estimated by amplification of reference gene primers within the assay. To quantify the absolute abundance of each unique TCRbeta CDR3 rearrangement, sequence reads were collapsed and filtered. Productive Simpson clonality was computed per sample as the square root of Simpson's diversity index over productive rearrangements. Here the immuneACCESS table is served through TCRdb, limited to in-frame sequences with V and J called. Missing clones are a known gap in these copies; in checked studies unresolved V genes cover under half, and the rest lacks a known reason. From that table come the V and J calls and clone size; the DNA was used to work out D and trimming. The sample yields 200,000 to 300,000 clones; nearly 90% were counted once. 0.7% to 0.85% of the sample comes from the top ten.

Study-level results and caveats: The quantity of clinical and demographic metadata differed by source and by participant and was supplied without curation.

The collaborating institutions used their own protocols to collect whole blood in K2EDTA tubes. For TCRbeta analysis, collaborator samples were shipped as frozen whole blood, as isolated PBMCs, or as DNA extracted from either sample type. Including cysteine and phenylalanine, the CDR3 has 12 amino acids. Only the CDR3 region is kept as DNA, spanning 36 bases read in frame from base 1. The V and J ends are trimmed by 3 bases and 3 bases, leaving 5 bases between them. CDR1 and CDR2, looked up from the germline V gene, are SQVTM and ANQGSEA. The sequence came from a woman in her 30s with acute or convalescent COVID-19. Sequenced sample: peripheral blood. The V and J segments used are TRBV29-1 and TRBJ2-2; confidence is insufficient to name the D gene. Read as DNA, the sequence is TGCAGCGTTGACCGGGACACCGGGGAGCTGTTTTTT. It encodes CSVDRDTGELFF.